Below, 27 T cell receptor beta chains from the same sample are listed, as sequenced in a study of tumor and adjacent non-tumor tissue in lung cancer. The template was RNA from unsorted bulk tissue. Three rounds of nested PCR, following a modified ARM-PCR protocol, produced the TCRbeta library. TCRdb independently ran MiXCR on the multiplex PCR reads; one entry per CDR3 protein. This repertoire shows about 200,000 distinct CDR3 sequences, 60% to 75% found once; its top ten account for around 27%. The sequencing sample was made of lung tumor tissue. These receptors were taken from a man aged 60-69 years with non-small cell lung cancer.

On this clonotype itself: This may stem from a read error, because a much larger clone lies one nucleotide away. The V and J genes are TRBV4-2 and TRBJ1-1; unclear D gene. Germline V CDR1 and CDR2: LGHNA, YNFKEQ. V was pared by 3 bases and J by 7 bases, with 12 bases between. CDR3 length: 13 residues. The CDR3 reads CASSHPIAIEAFF. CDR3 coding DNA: TGTGCCAGCAGCCATCCGATCGCCATTGAAGCTTTCTTT.

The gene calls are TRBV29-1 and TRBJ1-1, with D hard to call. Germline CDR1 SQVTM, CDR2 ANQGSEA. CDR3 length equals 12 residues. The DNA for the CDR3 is TGCAACGCTGAACGTGGATCCGCTGAAGCTTTCTTT. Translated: CNAERGSAEAFF.

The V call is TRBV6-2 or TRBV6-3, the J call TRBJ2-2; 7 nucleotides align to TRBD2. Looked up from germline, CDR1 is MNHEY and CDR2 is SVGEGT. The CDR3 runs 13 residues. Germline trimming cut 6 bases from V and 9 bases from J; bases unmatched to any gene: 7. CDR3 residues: CASRAGNIRELFF. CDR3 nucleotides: TGTGCCAGCAGAGCGGGAAACATCAGGGAGCTGTTTTTT.

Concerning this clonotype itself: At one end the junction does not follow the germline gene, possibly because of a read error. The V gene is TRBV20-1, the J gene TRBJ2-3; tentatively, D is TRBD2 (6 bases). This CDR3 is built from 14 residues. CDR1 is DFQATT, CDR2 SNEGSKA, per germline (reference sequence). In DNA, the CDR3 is TGCAGCGCTACCGCTAGCGACCACACAGATACGCAGTATTTT. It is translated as CSATASDHTDTQYF.

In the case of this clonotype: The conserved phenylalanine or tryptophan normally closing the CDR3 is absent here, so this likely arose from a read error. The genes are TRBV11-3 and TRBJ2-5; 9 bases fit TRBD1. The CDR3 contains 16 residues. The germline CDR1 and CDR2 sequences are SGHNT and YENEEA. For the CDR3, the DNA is TGTGCCAGCAGCTACAGGGGGCGACGTGGTTGGGAGATCCAGTACTAC. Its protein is CASSYRGRRGWEIQYY.

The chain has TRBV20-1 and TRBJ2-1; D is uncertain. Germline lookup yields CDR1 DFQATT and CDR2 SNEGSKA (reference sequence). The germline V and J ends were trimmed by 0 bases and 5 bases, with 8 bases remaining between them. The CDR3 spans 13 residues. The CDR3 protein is CSARETNDNEQFF. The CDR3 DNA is TGCAGTGCTAGAGAAACGAACGACAATGAGCAGTTCTTC.

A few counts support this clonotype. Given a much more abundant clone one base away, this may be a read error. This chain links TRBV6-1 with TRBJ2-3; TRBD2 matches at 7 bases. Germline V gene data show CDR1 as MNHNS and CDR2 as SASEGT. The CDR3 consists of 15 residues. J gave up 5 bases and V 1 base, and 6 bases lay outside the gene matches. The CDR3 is CASSEGAGEGDTQYF. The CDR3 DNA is TGTGCCAGCAGTGAAGGGGCGGGGGAGGGAGATACGCAGTATTTT.

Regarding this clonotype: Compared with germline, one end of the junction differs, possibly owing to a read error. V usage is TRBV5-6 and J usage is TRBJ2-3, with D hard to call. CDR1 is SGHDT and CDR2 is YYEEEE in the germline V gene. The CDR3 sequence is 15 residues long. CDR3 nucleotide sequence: TGTGCCAGCAGCTTCGGACCCACGAGCAGAGATACGCAGTATTTT. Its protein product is CASSFGPTSRDTQYF.

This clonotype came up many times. The CDR3 reads CASSADSNQPQHF. The DNA of the CDR3 is TGTGCCAGCAGTGCCGACAGCAATCAGCCCCAGCATTTT. The rearrangement links TRBV6-5 to TRBJ1-5, with D unresolved. Germline V gives CDR1 MNHEY, CDR2 SVGAGI. The CDR3 covers 13 residues. V gave up 5 bases and J gave up 1 base, with 6 bases separating them.

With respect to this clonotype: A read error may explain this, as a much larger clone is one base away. The CDR3 DNA sequence: TGTGCCAGCAGTTTCGGTGATGACCAGTGCTTC. Amino acid sequence: CASSFGDDQCF. The V call is TRBV12-3 or TRBV12-4, the J call TRBJ2-5, with unresolved D. The CDR3 is 11 residues long.

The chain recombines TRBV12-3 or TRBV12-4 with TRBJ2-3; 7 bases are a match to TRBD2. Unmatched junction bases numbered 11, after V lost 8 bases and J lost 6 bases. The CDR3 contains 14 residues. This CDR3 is CASLHGTNDDTQYF. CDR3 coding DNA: TGTGCCAGCCTCCATGGGACTAACGACGATACGCAGTATTTT.

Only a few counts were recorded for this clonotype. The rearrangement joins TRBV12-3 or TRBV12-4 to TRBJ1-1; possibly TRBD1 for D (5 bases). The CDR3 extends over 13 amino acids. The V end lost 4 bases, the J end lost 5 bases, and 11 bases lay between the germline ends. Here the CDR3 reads CASSSGRRTEAFF. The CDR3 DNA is TGTGCCAGCAGTTCGGGACGCCGGACTGAAGCTTTCTTT.

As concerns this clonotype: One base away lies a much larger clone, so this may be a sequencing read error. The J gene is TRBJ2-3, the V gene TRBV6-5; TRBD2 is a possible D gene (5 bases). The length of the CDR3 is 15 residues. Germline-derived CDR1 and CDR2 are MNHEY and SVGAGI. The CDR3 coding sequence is TGTGCCAGCAGTTACGGGGTATCTAGCACAGATACGCGGTATTTT. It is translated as CASSYGVSSTDTRYF.

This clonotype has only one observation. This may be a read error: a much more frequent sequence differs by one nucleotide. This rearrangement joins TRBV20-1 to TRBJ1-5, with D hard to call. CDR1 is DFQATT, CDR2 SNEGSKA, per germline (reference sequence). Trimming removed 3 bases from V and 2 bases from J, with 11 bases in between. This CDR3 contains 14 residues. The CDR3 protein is CSASKGEGNQPQHF. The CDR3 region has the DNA TGCAGTGCTAGTAAAGGAGAGGGCAATCAGCCCCAGCATTTT.

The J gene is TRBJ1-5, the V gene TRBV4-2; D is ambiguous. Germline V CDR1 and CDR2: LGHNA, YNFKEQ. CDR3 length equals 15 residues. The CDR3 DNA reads TGTGTCAGGAGCCAGGATGTCCGTAGCAATCAGCCCCAGCATTTT. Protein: CVRSQDVRSNQPQHF.

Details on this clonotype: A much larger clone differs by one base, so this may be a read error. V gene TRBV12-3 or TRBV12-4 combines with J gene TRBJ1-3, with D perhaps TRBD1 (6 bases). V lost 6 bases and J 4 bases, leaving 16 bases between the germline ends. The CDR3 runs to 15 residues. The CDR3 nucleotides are TGTGCCAGCAGCCCGTACAGGGCCGGGGGAAACACCATATATTTT. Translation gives CASSPYRAGGNTIYF.

The CDR3, as DNA: TGCGCCAGCAGCCAAGAGGTTTTCCGTGAGGGCTCGGACGGCTACACCTTC. Encoded protein: CASSQEVFREGSDGYTF. The V and J genes are TRBV4-3 and TRBJ1-2; the D is unclear. The CDR3 is 17 amino acids. With 0 bases removed from V and 8 bases from J, the gap between germline ends came to 22 bases. Germline CDR1 and CDR2: LGHNA and YSLEER.

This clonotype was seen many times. DNA for the CDR3: TGTGCCAGCAGTTTTACCGGGACAGGGGGCGAGCAGTACTTC. Encoded protein: CASSFTGTGGEQYF. This chain links TRBV12-3 or TRBV12-4 with TRBJ2-7, with 11 bases matching TRBD1. The CDR3 has 14 residues. V lost 3 bases and J lost 6; bases outside the gene matches: 4.

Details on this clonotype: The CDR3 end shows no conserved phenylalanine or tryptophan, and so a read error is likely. This CDR3 reads CASSLPQGTSGAQETQYY. CDR3 nucleotides: TGTGCTAGCAGCTTGCCCCAGGGGACTAGCGGGGCCCAAGAGACCCAGTACTAT. The chain joins TRBV11-3 to TRBJ2-5; the match to TRBD2 covers 13 bases. From germline, CDR1 is SGHNT and CDR2 YENEEA. The CDR3 is 18 residues long.

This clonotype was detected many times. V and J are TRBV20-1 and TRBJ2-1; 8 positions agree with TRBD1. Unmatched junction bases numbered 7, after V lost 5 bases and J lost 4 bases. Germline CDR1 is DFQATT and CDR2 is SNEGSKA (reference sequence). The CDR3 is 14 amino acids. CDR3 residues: CSAARQGNYNEQFF. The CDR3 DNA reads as TGCAGTGCTGCCCGACAGGGGAATTACAATGAGCAGTTCTTC.

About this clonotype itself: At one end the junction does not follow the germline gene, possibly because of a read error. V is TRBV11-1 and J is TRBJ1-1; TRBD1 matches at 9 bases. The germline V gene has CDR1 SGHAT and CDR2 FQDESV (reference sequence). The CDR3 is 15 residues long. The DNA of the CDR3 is TGTGCCAGCGGCTTAGGGAACAGGGGGCGTCCTGAAGCTTTCTTT. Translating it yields CASGLGNRGRPEAFF. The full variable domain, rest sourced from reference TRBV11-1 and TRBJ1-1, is EAEVAQSPRYKITEKSQAVAFWCDPISGHATLYWYRQILGQGPELLVQFQDESVVDDSQLPKDRFSAERLKGVDSTLKIQPAELGDSAMYLCASGLGNRGRPEAFFGQGTRLTVV.

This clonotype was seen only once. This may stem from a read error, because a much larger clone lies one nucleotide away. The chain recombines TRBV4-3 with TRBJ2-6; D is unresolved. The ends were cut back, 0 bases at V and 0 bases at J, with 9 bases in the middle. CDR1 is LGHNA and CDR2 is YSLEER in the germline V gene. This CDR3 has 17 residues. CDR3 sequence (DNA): TGCGCCAGCAGCCAAGACAAGTCCCCCTCTGGGGCCAACGTCCTGACTTTC. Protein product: CASSQDKSPSGANVLTF.

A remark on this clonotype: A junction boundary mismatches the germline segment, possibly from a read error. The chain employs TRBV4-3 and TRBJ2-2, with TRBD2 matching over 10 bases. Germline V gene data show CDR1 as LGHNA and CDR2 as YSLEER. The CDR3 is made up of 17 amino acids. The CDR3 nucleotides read TGCGCCAGCAGCCAAGACGAGCTAGCGGGGGACACCGGGGAGATGTATTTT. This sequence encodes CASSQDELAGDTGEMYF.

The CDR3 protein is CILPTIHSGNTIYF. CDR3 nucleotide sequence: TGCATCCTACCTACCATTCACTCTGGAAACACCATATATTTT. The chain links TRBV29-1 to TRBJ1-3; D remains ambiguous. Germline V gene sequence: CDR1 SQVTM, CDR2 ANQGSEA. The CDR3 extends over 14 amino acids.

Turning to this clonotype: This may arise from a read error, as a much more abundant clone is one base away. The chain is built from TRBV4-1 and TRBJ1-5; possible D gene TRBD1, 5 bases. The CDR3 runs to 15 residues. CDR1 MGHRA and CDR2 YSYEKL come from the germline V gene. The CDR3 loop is CAISQDGALNRPQHF. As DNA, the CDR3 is TGCGCCATCAGCCAAGATGGGGCCCTAAATCGGCCCCAGCATTTT.

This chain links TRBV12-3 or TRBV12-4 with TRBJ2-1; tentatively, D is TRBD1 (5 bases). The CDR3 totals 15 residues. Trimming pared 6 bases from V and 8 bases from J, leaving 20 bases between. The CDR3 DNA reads TGTGCCAGCAGGACAGATTCCCAAAGGGCCGATGAGCAGTTCTTC. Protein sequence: CASRTDSQRADEQFF.

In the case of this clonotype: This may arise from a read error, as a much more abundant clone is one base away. CDR3 nucleotides: TGCGCCAGCAGCCAAGTACGGGAGGGTAACTATGGCTACAGCTTC. Amino acids: CASSQVREGNYGYSF. This sequence joins TRBV4-1 and TRBJ1-2; D unclear. The germline V gene has CDR1 MGHRA and CDR2 YSYEKL. There are 15 residues in the CDR3.